The clone carrying this TCR beta chain is deemed large (0.1 to 1%). These data are taken from a study of tumor-infiltrating lymphocytes in oesophageal squamous cell carcinoma. There are 19 residues in the CDR3. V gave up 3 bases and J gave up 3 bases; unmatched junction bases: 16. Germline CDR1 reads MDHEN; CDR2 reads SYDVKM. Each CDR3 protein gets one entry after TCRdb re-called the PCR reads with MiXCR. Altogether about 10,000 distinct CDR3 sequences are present, around three fifths being singletons, with the ten largest covering 25% to 40%. This sequence was found in a male donor with esophageal squamous cell carcinoma. Sequences were obtained from esophageal tumor tissue. The rearrangement uses TRBV28 and TRBJ2-1; 8 bases map to TRBD2. CDR3: CASSFPRALSSGGYNEQFF. The DNA of the CDR3 is TGTGCCAGCAGTTTCCCCCGGGCTCTTTCAAGCGGGGGCTACAATGAGCAGTTCTTC.